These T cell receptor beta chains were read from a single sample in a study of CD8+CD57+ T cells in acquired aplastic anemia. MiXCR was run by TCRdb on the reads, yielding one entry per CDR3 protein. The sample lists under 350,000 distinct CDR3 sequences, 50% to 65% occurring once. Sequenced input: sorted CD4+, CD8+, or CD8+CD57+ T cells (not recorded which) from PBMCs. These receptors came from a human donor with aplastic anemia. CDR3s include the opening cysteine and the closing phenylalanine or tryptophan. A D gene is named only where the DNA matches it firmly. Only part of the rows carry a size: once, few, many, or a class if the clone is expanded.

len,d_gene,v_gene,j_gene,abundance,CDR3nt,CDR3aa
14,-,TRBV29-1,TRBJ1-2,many,TGCAGCGTTGATCGGGGGACCTTTAACTATGGCTACACCTTC,CSVDRGTFNYGYTF
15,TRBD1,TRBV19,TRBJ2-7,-,TGTGCCAGTAGTAATCAAGGGCAGGGGGCATACGAGCAGTACTTC,CASSNQGQGAYEQYF
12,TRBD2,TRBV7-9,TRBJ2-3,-,TGTGCCAGCAGCTTAGCCGGGACTAGCGGGATTTTT,CASSLAGTSGIF
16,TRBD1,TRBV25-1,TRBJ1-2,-,TGTGCCAGCAGAGCTCCGACAGGGGGCGGGAACTATGGCTACACCTTC,CASRAPTGGGNYGYTF
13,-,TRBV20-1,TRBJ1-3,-,TGCAGTGCTCTAACAGGGACTGGAAACACCATATATTTT,CSALTGTGNTIYF
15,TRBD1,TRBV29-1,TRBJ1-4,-,TGCAGCGTGAAATACGGGACAGATTGGGATGAAAAACTGTTTTTT,CSVKYGTDWDEKLFF
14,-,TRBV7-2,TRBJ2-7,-,TGTGCCAGCAGCTTAGTGGCCGAGAGTTACGAGCAGTACTTC,CASSLVAESYEQYF
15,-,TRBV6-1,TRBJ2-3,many,TGTGCCAGCAGTGAATTTCGGCAGGGTACAGATACGCAGTATTTT,CASSEFRQGTDTQYF
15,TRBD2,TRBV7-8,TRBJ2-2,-,TGTGCCAGCAGAGCCAGACTAGCCAACACCGGGGAGCTGTTTTTT,CASRARLANTGELFF
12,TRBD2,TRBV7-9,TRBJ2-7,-,TGTGCCAGCAGCTGGGGGGGCTACGAGCAGTACTTC,CASSWGGYEQYF
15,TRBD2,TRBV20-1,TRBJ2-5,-,TGCAGTGCCTCGGGACTAGCGGGTTACCAAGAGACCCAGTACTTC,CSASGLAGYQETQYF
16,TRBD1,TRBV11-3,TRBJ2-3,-,TGTGCCAGCAGCTTAATCAGGACAGGGGGAGAAGATACGCAGTATTTT,CASSLIRTGGEDTQYF
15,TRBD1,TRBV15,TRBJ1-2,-,TGTGCCACCAGCAATCGGACAGGACAAGGGGGAGGCTACACCTTC,CATSNRTGQGGGYTF
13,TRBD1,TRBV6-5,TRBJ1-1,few,TGTGCCAGCAGTTGGACAGGGGGCTCTGAAGCTTTCTTT,CASSWTGGSEAFF
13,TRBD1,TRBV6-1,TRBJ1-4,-,TGTGCCAGCAAGGGACAGGGGTATGAAGAACTGTTTTTT,CASKGQGYEELFF
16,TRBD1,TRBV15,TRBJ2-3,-,TGTGCCACCAGCAGAAAGACAGGGGATGCGACAGATACGCAGTATTTT,CATSRKTGDATDTQYF
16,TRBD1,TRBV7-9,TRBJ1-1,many,TGTGCCAGCAGCTTAGTAGTGGACAGGGGGATCACTGAAGCTTTCTTT,CASSLVVDRGITEAFF
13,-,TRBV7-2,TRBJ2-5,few,TGTGCCAGCAGCGCGTCGAGAGTAGAGACCCAGTACTTC,CASSASRVETQYF
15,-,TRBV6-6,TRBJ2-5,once,TGTGCCAGCAGTCCCCGGGATTCCAGTGTGGAGACCCAGTACTTC,CASSPRDSSVETQYF
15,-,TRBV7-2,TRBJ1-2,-,TGTGCCAGCAGCACGAATTTCAGGGACCGCGATGGCTACACCTTC,CASSTNFRDRDGYTF
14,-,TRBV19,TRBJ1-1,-,TGTGCCAGTAGTAAGCCAGGGGATAGGACTGAAGCTTTCTTT,CASSKPGDRTEAFF
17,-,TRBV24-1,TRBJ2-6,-,TGTGCCACCAGTGATTTAAATGGGGACTCTGGGGCCAACGTCCTGACTTTC,CATSDLNGDSGANVLTF
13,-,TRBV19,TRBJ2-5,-,TGTGCCAGTAGTATGGATGGGGAAGAGACCCAGTACTTC,CASSMDGEETQYF
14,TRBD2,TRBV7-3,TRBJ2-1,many,TGTGCCAGCAGCACCGGGACTAGCGGCGGTGAGCAGTTCTTC,CASSTGTSGGEQFF
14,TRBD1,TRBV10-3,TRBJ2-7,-,TGTGCCAGCAGTGGGACAGGGCTCTCCTACGAGCAGTACTTC,CASSGTGLSYEQYF
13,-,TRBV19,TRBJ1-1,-,TGTGCCAGTAGTATGATTGAAGGGACTGAAGCTTTCTTT,CASSMIEGTEAFF
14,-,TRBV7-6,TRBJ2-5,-,TGCGCCAGCAGCTCCCCGACTGCCCTAAAGACCCAGTACTTT,CASSSPTALKTQYF